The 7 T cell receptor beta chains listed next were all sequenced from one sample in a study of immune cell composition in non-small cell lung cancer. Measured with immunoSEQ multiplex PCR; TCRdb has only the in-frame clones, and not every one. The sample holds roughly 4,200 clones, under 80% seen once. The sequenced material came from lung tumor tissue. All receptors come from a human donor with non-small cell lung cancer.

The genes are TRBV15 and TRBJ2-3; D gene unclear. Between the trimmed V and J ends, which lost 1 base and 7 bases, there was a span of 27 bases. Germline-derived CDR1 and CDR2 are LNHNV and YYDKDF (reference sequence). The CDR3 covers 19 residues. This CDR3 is CATSRAGPANSLSQNTQYF. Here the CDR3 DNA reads TGTGCCACCAGCAGAGCTGGGCCAGCTAACTCCCTTTCACAGAATACGCAGTATTTT.

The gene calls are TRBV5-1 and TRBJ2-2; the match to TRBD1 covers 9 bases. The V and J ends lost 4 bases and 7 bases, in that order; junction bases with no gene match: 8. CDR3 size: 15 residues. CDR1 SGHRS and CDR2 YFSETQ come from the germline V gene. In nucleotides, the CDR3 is TGCGCCAGCAGCCACAACAGGGGGCCGAACGGGGAGCTGTTTTTT. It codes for CASSHNRGPNGELFF.

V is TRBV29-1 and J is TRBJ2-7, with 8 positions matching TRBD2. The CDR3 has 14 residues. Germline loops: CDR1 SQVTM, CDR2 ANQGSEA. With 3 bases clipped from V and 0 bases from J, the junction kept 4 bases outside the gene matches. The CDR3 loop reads CSVDGGRNSYEQYF. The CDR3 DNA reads TGCAGCGTTGACGGCGGGAGGAACTCCTACGAGCAGTACTTC.

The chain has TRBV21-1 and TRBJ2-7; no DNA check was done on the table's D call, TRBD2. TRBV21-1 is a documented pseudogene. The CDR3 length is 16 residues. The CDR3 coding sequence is TGTGTCTTCCAGGGGCTAGCGGGGGCATTTTTTAACGAGCAGTACTTC. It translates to CVFQGLAGAFFNEQYF.

CDR3 bases: TGCGCCAGCAGCCAAGCGGCAACCTACGAGCAGTACTTC. Encoded protein: CASSQAATYEQYF. The V gene is TRBV5-1, the J gene TRBJ2-7; D might be TRBD2 (5 bases). Germline CDR1 is SGHRS and CDR2 is YFSETQ. The CDR3 sequence is 13 residues long. V was clipped by 4 bases and J by 2 bases, with 10 bases between them.

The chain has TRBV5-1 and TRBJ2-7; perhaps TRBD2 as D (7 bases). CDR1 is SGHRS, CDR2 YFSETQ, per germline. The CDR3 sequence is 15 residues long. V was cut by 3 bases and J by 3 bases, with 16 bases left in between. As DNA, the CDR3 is TGCGCCAGCAGCTGGGGAGGGGGGAGCAACTACGAGCAGTACTTC. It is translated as CASSWGGGSNYEQYF.

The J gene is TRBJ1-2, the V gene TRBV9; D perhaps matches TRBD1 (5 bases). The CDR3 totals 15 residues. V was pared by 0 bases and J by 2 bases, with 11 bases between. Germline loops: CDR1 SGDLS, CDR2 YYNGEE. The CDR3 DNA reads TGTGCCAGCAGCGTAGGGGGGGGTGTCAACTATGGCTACACCTTC. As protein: CASSVGGGVNYGYTF.